The T cell receptor beta chain described here comes from a study of beta chain features in type 1 diabetes. The CDR3 extends over 14 amino acids. The germline CDR1 and CDR2 sequences are MGHDK and SYGVNS. Deletions cut 4 bases from V and 3 bases from J, with 12 bases between. The study, taken as a whole, reports: For patients, the naive, central memory and Treg TCRB repertoires appeared more alike than for healthy donors. In every one of the four CD4+ subsets, TCRB CDR3s were moderately but significantly shorter in Type 1 diabetes patients.

Central memory, naive, regulatory and stem cell-like memory CD4+ cells were sorted by CD45RO/CCR7/CD25/CD127/CD95/CD27. Every sorted population was more than 95% pure. This clone was counted between two and nine times. Its antigen remains unknown. Of the isolated RNA, all was reverse transcribed, and so the sequenced material was expressed TCRB transcripts. Around 3.9 million reads on average were seen across naive, central memory and regulatory T cell samples. TCRdb keeps only in-frame clones here, not all; method: immunoSEQ multiplex PCR. The table has hundreds of thousands of clones, around an eighth seen once.

Sequenced: naive CD4+ T cells from blood. This TCR came from a man aged 18 to 30 with type 1 diabetes. The rearrangement links TRBV25-1 to TRBJ1-2, with D possibly being TRBD1 (6 bases). CDR3 bases: TGTGCCAGCAGTGGGGGGCAGAGCTACTATGGCTACACCTTC. It encodes CASSGGQSYYGYTF.